The rows below give T cell receptor beta chains drawn from one sample of a study of blood T cell repertoires in COVID-19. Here immunoSEQ multiplex PCR was the method, and the copy in TCRdb shows in-frame clones only, minus some. This table has approximately 220,000 clones, approximately 80% appearing once. The sequenced material came from peripheral blood. Receptors originate from a woman aged 70-85 years with acute or convalescent COVID-19. Each CDR3 is given with its conserved first and last residue. A D gene is named only where the DNA matches it firmly. Clone size appears in some rows only: once, few, many, or a class for an expanded clone.

V gene	D gene	clone size	J gene	CDR3 protein	CDR3 DNA
TRBV7-8	-	once	TRBJ1-5	CASSAITGLNQPQHF	TGTGCCAGCAGCGCGATAACAGGGCTTAATCAGCCCCAGCATTTT
TRBV7-2	-	-	TRBJ1-5	CASSLAASGLDQPQHF	TGTGCCAGCAGCTTAGCGGCGTCGGGATTGGATCAGCCCCAGCATTTT
TRBV7-2	-	-	TRBJ2-4	CASSVGGRANIQYF	TGTGCCAGCAGCGTAGGTGGGCGGGCGAACATTCAGTACTTC
TRBV7-8	-	-	TRBJ1-1	CASRSTEILTEAFF	TGTGCCAGCAGGTCCACAGAGATTTTAACTGAAGCTTTCTTT
TRBV6-2/TRBV6-3	TRBD1	-	TRBJ1-4	CASSYTGQDGEKLFF	TGTGCCAGCAGTTACACCGGACAGGATGGGGAAAAACTGTTTTTT
TRBV9	TRBD1	-	TRBJ1-6	CASSASTGVKSPLHF	TGTGCCAGCAGCGCCTCGACAGGGGTGAAGTCACCCCTCCACTTT
TRBV4-1	TRBD1	once	TRBJ1-1	CASSRYRDRGRNTEAFF	TGCGCCAGCAGCCGTTACCGGGACAGGGGGCGGAACACTGAAGCTTTCTTT
TRBV7-9	TRBD1	once	TRBJ2-7	CASSLTGTGSYEQYF	TGTGCCAGCAGCCTAACCGGGACAGGCTCCTACGAGCAGTACTTC
TRBV3-1/TRBV3-2	-	few	TRBJ2-2	CASSQAGQGPGTGELFF	TGTGCCAGCAGCCAAGCCGGGCAGGGGCCGGGGACCGGGGAGCTGTTTTTT
TRBV2	TRBD1	-	TRBJ2-3	CASSRDRAGFSDTQYF	TGTGCCAGCAGTAGGGACAGGGCGGGATTTAGCGATACGCAGTATTTT
TRBV19	-	-	TRBJ1-5	CASSIQARQPQHF	TGTGCCAGTAGTATCCAGGCGCGTCAGCCCCAGCATTTT
TRBV2	TRBD1	once	TRBJ1-3	CASSVTGGSGNTIYF	TGTGCCAGCAGTGTGACAGGGGGCTCTGGAAACACCATATATTTT
TRBV7-9	-	-	TRBJ1-1	CASSLDRYTEAFF	TGTGCCAGCAGCTTAGATCGGTACACTGAAGCTTTCTTT
TRBV6-5	-	-	TRBJ2-7	CASTETGYSYEQYF	TGTGCCAGCACCGAAACAGGCTACTCCTACGAGCAGTACTTC
TRBV19	-	-	TRBJ1-6	CASSGGNNSPLHF	TGTGCCAGTTCCGGGGGGAATAATTCACCCCTCCACTTT
TRBV13	-	-	TRBJ1-1	CASSATGNPGTEAFF	TGTGCCAGCAGCGCCACAGGGAATCCGGGTACTGAAGCTTTCTTT
TRBV5-1	TRBD1	-	TRBJ1-4	CASSWDRPTTNEKLFF	TGCGCCAGCAGCTGGGACAGACCGACAACTAATGAAAAACTGTTTTTT
TRBV10-3	-	-	TRBJ2-5	CAISEPGRGDETQYF	TGTGCCATCAGTGAGCCCGGCAGGGGTGATGAGACCCAGTACTTC
TRBV3-1/TRBV3-2	TRBD1	-	TRBJ2-3	CASRHRGADTQYF	TGTGCCAGCAGACACAGGGGTGCGGATACGCAGTATTTT
TRBV10-2	TRBD1	few	TRBJ1-5	CASRDGQAQSSQPQHF	TGCGCCAGCAGAGACGGACAGGCCCAATCCTCACAGCCCCAGCATTTT
TRBV7-6	TRBD1	-	TRBJ1-5	CASSAGTGGSGPQHF	TGTGCCAGCAGCGCCGGGACAGGGGGCTCGGGGCCCCAGCATTTT
TRBV5-1	-	-	TRBJ2-1	CASSSTGFSYNEQFF	TGCGCCAGCAGCTCTACAGGGTTCTCCTACAATGAGCAGTTCTTC
TRBV7-8	TRBD1	-	TRBJ2-5	CASSLGERQGETQYF	TGTGCCAGCAGCTTAGGGGAGAGACAGGGAGAGACCCAGTACTTC
TRBV3-1/TRBV3-2	-	-	TRBJ1-2	CASSPRPGYGYTF	TGTGCCAGCAGCCCTCGCCCAGGCTATGGCTACACCTTC
TRBV4-2	TRBD1	-	TRBJ1-2	CASSQDGTGRYGYTF	TGTGCCAGCAGCCAAGATGGGACAGGGAGATATGGCTACACCTTC
TRBV6-5	TRBD1	few	TRBJ2-7	CATKSRGPISYEQYF	TGTGCCACCAAGAGCAGGGGGCCCATCTCCTACGAGCAGTACTTC
TRBV6-5	TRBD1	-	TRBJ2-5	CASTPLGQGETQYF	TGTGCCAGCACCCCCCTCGGACAGGGAGAGACCCAGTACTTC
TRBV7-2	TRBD2	-	TRBJ2-1	CASSPAGTFPNEQFF	TGTGCCAGCAGCCCAGCGGGGACTTTCCCCAATGAGCAGTTCTTC
TRBV2	-	-	TRBJ2-1	CASRDTFLNNEQFF	TGTGCCAGCAGAGACACTTTTTTAAACAATGAGCAGTTCTTC
TRBV11-3	-	-	TRBJ1-1	CASSFGEDTEAFF	TGTGCCAGCAGCTTCGGGGAAGACACTGAAGCTTTCTTT
TRBV15	-	-	TRBJ1-5	CATSRANQPQHF	TGTGCCACCAGCAGAGCTAATCAGCCCCAGCATTTT
TRBV27	-	-	TRBJ2-5	CASSRLAEETQYF	TGTGCCAGCTCCAGGTTGGCAGAAGAGACCCAGTACTTC
TRBV27	TRBD1	once	TRBJ2-7	CASSSALGQGAVEQYF	TGTGCCAGCAGTTCCGCCTTGGGACAGGGGGCGGTCGAGCAGTACTTC
TRBV5-6	TRBD2	-	TRBJ2-1	CASSLRLADTNEQFF	TGTGCCAGCAGCTTGAGACTAGCGGATACTAATGAGCAGTTCTTC
TRBV10-2	-	-	TRBJ1-2	CASNLDRSYGYTF	TGCGCCAGCAACCTTGACAGATCCTATGGCTACACCTTC
TRBV4-3	TRBD2	-	TRBJ2-3	CASSQASGGARGDTQYF	TGCGCCAGCAGCCAGGCTAGCGGGGGGGCCCGAGGAGATACGCAGTATTTT
TRBV7-9	-	-	TRBJ2-1	CASSLIAGVSEQFF	TGTGCCAGCAGCTTAATAGCAGGGGTGAGTGAGCAGTTCTTC
TRBV6-2/TRBV6-3	TRBD1	-	TRBJ1-2	CASSYSTGQSLYGYTF	TGTGCCAGCAGTTACTCGACGGGACAGTCTCTCTATGGCTACACCTTC
TRBV3-1/TRBV3-2	-	-	TRBJ2-1	CASSQVWGVDEQFF	TGTGCCAGCAGCCAAGTTTGGGGGGTTGATGAGCAGTTCTTC
TRBV6-6	TRBD1	once	TRBJ1-5	CASSYLQGRNQPQHF	TGTGCCAGCAGTTACTTACAGGGGCGCAATCAGCCCCAGCATTTT
TRBV4-2	TRBD1	-	TRBJ1-2	CASSQDMDRGNYGYTF	TGTGCCAGCAGCCAAGATATGGACAGGGGGAACTATGGCTACACCTTC
TRBV10-3	-	-	TRBJ1-3	CAISVGGAPGNTIYF	TGTGCCATCAGTGTGGGGGGTGCTCCAGGAAACACCATATATTTT
TRBV14	-	-	TRBJ2-7	CASSQGKVAGQYF	TGTGCCAGCAGCCAAGGAAAAGTTGCCGGGCAGTACTTC
TRBV6-4	TRBD2	-	TRBJ2-1	CASSDSGGRNEQFF	TGTGCCAGCAGTGATAGCGGGGGGCGGAATGAGCAGTTCTTC
TRBV6-1	TRBD2	-	TRBJ2-3	CASSGTSGGLGTDTQYF	TGTGCCAGCAGTGGGACTAGCGGGGGACTCGGGACAGATACGCAGTATTTT